This T cell receptor beta chain was documented in a study of regulatory T cells in long-lasting Graves disease. Trimming stripped 1 base from V and 2 bases from J, with 12 bases between. The CDR3 is 15 residues long. Germline V lookup: CDR1 SGHVS, CDR2 FQNEAQ. Regarding time point: newly diagnosed GD, antithyroid drugs for less than 3 months. Extracted PBMC RNA gave rise to the TCR library. Study-wide results and limits: Newly diagnosed Graves' patients had higher TCR diversity than persistent ones.

This clonotype was found many times. Its antigen is not known. Arm-PCR of CDR3 regions and iRepertoire HTBI primers were the basis on which TCR beta libraries were built. TCRdb reprocessed the multiplex PCR reads via MiXCR and lists one record per CDR3 protein. The table records fewer than 500,000 distinct CDR3 sequences, around 15% of them present only once. These same records also appear under a second study, on T cells in Graves' hyperthyroidism and ophthalmopathy. According to that study: For the diagnoses, clinical symptoms, serum thyroxine and TRAb, thyroid ultrasound and orbital computed tomography were used. TCR CDR3 regions were first amplified by RT-PCR with HTBI primers.

This receptor was identified in a man in his forties or fifties with Graves disease. Source: peripheral blood mononuclear cells (PBMCs), taken at new diagnosis, from a patient treated with antithyroid drugs. The rearrangement links TRBV7-8 to TRBJ2-7; weak D call: TRBD1 (5 bases). As DNA, the CDR3 is TGTGCCAGCAGCTTAGTCCTAGTGGGGCCCTACGAGCAGTACTTC. The encoded protein is CASSLVLVGPYEQYF.